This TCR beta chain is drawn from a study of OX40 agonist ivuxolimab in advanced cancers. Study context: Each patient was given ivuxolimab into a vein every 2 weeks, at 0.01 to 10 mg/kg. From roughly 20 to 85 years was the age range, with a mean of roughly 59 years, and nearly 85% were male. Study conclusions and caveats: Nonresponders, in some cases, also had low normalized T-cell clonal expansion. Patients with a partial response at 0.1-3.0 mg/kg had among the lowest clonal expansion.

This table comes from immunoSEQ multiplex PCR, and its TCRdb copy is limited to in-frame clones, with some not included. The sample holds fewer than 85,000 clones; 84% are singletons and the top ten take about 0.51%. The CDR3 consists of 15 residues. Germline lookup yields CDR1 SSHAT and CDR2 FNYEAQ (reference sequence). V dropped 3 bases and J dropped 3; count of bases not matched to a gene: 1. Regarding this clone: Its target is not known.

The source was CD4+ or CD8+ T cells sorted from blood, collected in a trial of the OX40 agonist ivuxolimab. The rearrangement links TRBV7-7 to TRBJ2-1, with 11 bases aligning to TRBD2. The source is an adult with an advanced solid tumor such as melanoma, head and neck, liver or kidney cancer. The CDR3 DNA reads TGTGCCAGCAGCTTCGGGACTAGCGGCTACAATGAGCAGTTCTTC. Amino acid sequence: CASSFGTSGYNEQFF.